This TCR beta chain came from a study of T cell repertoires in cytomegalovirus infection. On the study more broadly: From public TCR beta signatures came an indication of both CMV infection and matching HLA type.

Findings and limits, study-wide: Ex vivo responses were dominated by HLA-C-restricted CMV-specific TCR beta clonotypes. There were carriers of CMV plus the relevant HLA, and cumulative public TCR beta family frequency identified them.

Trimming at V came to 3 bases and at J to 3 bases, leaving 6 bases not matched to a gene. The CDR3 covers 16 residues. Turning to this clonotype: Its antigen is unidentified.

TCRdb analysed the reads with MiXCR anew, one entry per CDR3 protein. The data contain some 320,000 distinct CDR3 sequences, 9.5% of them singletons. This receptor was identified in a human donor in good health (CMV status not recorded). Some clones in this sample may be carry-over from other donors' samples. V usage is TRBV12-3 or TRBV12-4 and J usage is TRBJ2-7; the match to TRBD2 covers 12 bases. Sequencing input: PBMCs. In DNA, the CDR3 is TGTGCCAGCAGTTTGGCGACTAGCGGGAGATTCTACGAGCAGTACTTC. Its translation is CASSLATSGRFYEQYF.